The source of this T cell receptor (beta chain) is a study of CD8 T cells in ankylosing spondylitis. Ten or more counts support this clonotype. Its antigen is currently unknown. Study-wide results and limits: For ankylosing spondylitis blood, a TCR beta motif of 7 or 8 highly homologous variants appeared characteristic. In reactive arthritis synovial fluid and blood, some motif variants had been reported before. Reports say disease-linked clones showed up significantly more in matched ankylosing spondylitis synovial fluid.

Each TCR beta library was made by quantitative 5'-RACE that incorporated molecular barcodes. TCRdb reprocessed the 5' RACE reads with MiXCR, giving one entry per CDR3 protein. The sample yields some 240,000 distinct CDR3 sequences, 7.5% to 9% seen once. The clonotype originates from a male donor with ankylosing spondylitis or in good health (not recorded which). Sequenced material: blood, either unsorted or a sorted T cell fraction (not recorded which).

The CDR3 DNA reads as TGTGCCAGCAGTGAAAGACAGGGAGGCGGTCAGCCCCAGCATTTT. Translation: CASSERQGGGQPQHF. The chain employs TRBV6-1 and TRBJ1-5; 7 nucleotides line up with TRBD1. This CDR3 spans 15 amino acids. V shed 2 bases, J shed 6 bases, and the junction held 7 bases outside the gene matches. The V gene's germline CDR1 is MNHNS and CDR2 SASEGT.